Sequencing of this T cell receptor (beta chain) was carried out in a study of cytomegalovirus exposure and HLA in healthy donors. General study results and limits: Rare sequences made up most TCRs, while some public TCRs were found in many donors. Solely CMV serostatus was available to characterize immune exposure. An analysis done earlier found most TCR beta V segments productive about 87% or about 30% of the time.

The CDR3 length is 15 residues. Germline CDR1 LNHDA, CDR2 SQIVND (reference sequence). Between the trimmed V and J ends, which lost 5 bases and 2 bases, there was a span of 15 bases. The PCR was carried out with 60 Vbeta primers and 13 Jbeta primers. The table came from immunoSEQ multiplex PCR; TCRdb's copy has only in-frame clones and leaves some out. The sample carries nearly 65,000 clones, under 85% recorded once. This clone was counted only a few times. What it binds is not known. The rearrangement joins TRBV19 to TRBJ1-2; tentatively, D is TRBD1 (5 bases). The clonotype comes from a man over 45 in good health and CMV-seronegative. Sequenced input: PBMCs. The DNA of the CDR3 is TGTGCCAGTAGTCCCTCCGCGACAGAGAACTATGGCTACACCTTC. Translation: CASSPSATENYGYTF.